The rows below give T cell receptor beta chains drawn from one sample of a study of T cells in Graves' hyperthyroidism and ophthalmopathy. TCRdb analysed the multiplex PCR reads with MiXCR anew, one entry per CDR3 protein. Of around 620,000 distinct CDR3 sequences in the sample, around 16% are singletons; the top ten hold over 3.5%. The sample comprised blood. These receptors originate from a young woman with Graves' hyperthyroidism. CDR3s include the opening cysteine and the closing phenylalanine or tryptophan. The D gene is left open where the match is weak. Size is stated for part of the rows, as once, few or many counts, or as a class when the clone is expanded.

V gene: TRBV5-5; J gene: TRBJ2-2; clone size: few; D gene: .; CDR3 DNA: TGTGCCAGCAGCTGGGCCGGGGGGCGCGGCACCGGGGAGCTGTTTTTT; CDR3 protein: CASSWAGGRGTGELFF
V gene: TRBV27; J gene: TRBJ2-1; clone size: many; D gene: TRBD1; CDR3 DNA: TGTGCCAGCAGTCCCGTCGGGACAGGTTCTAATGAGCAGTTCTTC; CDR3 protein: CASSPVGTGSNEQFF
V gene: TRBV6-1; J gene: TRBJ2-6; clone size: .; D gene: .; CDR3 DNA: TGTGCCAGCAGTAAAGCCGCCGCCTCTGGGGCCAACGTCCTGACTTTC; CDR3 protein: CASSKAAASGANVLTF
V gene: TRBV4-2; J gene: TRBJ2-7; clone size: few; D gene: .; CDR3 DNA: TGTGCCAGCAGCCAAGTTGGCAGCAACGAGCAGTACTTC; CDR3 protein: CASSQVGSNEQYF
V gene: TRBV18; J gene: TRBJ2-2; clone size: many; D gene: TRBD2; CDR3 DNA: TGTGCCAGCTCGCGCGGGAGGACCGGGGAGCTGTTTTTT; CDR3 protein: CASSRGRTGELFF
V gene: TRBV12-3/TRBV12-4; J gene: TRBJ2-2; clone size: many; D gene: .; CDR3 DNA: TGTGCCAGCAGTTTGAACCCGAACACCGGGGAGCTGTTTTTT; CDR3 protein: CASSLNPNTGELFF
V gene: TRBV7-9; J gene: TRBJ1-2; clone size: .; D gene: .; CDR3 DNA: TGTGCCAGCAGCTTTGGGGATTCCTTTAACTATGGCTACACCTTC; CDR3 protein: CASSFGDSFNYGYTF
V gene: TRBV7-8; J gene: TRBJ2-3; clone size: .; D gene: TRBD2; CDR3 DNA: TGTGCCAGCAGCCCCCGGGCTAGCGGGAGGGCAGATACGCAGTATTTT; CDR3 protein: CASSPRASGRADTQYF
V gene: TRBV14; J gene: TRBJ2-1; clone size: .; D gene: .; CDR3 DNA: TGTGCCAGCAGCCAAGATTTCGGGCAAATCGGTGAGCAGTTCTTC; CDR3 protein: CASSQDFGQIGEQFF
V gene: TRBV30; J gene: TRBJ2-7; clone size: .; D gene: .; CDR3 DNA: TGTGCCTGGAGACCGGGGGTCTCCTACGAGCAGTACTTC; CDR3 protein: CAWRPGVSYEQYF
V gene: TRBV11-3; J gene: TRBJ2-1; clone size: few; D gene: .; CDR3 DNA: TGTGCCAGCAGCGCCGCTGGAGGACATGAGCAGTTCTTC; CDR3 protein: CASSAAGGHEQFF
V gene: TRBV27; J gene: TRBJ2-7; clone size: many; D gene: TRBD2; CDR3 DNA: TGTGCCAGCAGTTTAGTCGGTCCAGCGGGAGGCGAGCAGTACTTC; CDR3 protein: CASSLVGPAGGEQYF
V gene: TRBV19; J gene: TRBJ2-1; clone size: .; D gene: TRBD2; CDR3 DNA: TGTGCCAGTAGTTTAACCAGGTGGCTAGCGGGCTACAATGAGCAGTTCTTC; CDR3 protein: CASSLTRWLAGYNEQFF
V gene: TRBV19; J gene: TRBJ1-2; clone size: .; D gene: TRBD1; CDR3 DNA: TGTGCCACCTGGACAGGGGGCAAAGGCTACACCTTC; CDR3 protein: CATWTGGKGYTF
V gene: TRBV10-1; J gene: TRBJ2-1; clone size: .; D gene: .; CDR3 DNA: TGCGCCAGCAACCCCGGGACCGGAGGGGGGCAGTTCTTC; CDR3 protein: CASNPGTGGGQFF
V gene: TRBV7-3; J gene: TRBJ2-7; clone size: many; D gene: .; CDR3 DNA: TGTGCCAGCAGCTTTTGGATCCCGTGTCACGAGCAGTACTTC; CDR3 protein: CASSFWIPCHEQYF
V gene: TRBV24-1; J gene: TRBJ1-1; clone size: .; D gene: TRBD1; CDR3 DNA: TGTGCCACCAGTGGCAGGGGGGAAGCTTTCTTT; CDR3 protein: CATSGRGEAFF
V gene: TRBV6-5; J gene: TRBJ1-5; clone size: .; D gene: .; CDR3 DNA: TGTGCCAGCAGATACACGGACCTTCAGCCCCAGCATTTT; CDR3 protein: CASRYTDLQPQHF
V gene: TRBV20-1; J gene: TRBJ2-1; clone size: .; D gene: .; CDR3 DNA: TGCAGTGCTAGCCTGGCAGGGTTATACAATGAGCAGTTCTTC; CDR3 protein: CSASLAGLYNEQFF
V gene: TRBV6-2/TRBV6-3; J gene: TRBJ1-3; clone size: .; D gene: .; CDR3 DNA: TGTGCCAGCAGTAAAGCAGGGGCTCGGTCTGGAAACACCATATATTTT; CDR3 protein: CASSKAGARSGNTIYF
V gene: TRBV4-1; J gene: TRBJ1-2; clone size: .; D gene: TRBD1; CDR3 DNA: TGCGCCAGCAGCCAGTCGAGTAGGGACAGCTATAACTATGGCTACACCTTC; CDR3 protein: CASSQSSRDSYNYGYTF
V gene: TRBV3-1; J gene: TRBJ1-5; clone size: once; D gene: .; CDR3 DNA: TGTGCCAGCAGCCACGGAAACAGGGTTGTGAGAAATCAGCCCCAGCATTTT; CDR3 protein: CASSHGNRVVRNQPQHF
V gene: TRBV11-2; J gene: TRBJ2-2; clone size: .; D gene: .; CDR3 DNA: TGTGCCAGCAGCTCCTGGACCAACCGCCCCGGGGAGCTGTTTTTT; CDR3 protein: CASSSWTNRPGELFF
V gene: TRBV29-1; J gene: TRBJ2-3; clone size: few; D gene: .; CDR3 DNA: TGCAGCGTTGTTAGGGCTCAGCGCCAAGATACGCAGTATTTT; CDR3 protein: CSVVRAQRQDTQYF
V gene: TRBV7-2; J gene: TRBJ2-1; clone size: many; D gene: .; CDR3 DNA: TGTGCCAGCAGCTTTCGGGAACAGGTATACAATGAGCAGTTCTTC; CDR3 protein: CASSFREQVYNEQFF
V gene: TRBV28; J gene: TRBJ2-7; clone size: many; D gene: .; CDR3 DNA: TGTGCGACGGCTAGCGCCTCCTACGAGCAGTACTTC; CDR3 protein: CATASASYEQYF
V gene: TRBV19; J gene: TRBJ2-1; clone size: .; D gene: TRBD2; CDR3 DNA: TGTGCCAGTAGTATAGAGAGGACTAGCGGAGAGCAGTTCTTC; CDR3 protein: CASSIERTSGEQFF
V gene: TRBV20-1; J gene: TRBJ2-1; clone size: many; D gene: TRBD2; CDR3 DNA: TGCAGTGCTGGAGGGACTAGCGGGAAAGCTATACAAAGCTCCTACAATGAGCAGTTCTTC; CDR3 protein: CSAGGTSGKAIQSSYNEQFF
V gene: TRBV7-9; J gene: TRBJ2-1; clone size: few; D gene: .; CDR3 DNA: TGTGCCAGCAGCTTTCGACCGACGAGCTCCTACAATGAGCAGTTCTTC; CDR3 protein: CASSFRPTSSYNEQFF
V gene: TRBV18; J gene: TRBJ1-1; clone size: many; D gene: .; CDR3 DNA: TGTGCCAGCTCACCATGGGGGGCAGGAGAAGCTTTCTTT; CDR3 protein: CASSPWGAGEAFF
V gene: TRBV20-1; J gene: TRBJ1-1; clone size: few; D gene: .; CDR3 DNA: TGCAGTGCTAGGTCGCACACTGAAGCTTTCTTT; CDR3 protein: CSARSHTEAFF
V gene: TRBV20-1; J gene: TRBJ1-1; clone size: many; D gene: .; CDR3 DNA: TGCAGTGCCCTAGACCGCTTGAACACTGAAGCTTTCTTT; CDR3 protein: CSALDRLNTEAFF
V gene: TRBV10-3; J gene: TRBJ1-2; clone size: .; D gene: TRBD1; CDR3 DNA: TGTGCCATCAGGGCAGGGGGCGACTATGGCTACACCTTC; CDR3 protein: CAIRAGGDYGYTF
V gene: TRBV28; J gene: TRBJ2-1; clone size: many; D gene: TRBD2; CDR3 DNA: TGTGCCAGCAGCAGTGTGGGGACTAGCGGGAGCTATGAGCAGTTCTTC; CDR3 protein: CASSSVGTSGSYEQFF
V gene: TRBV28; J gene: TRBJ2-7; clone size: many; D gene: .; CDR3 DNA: TGTGCCAGCAGTTTATTGAAATACGAGCAGTACTTC; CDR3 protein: CASSLLKYEQYF
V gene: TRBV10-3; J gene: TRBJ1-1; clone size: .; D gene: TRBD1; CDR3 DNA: TGTGCCATCAGTGCTCGGACAGGGTTGGCTGAAGCTTTCTTT; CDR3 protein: CAISARTGLAEAFF
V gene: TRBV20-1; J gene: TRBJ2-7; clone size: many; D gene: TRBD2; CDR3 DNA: TGCAGTGCTAGAGATCCGGAGCGGGAGGGCTCCCTCTACGAGCAGTACTTC; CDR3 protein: CSARDPEREGSLYEQYF
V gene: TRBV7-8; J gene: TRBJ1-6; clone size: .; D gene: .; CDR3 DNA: TGTGCCAGCAGCCTCACTGGACGGAATAATTCACCCCTCCACTTT; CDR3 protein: CASSLTGRNNSPLHF
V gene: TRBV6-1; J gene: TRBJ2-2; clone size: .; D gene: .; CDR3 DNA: TGTGCCAGCAGTGAAGTGCTAGCCTACACCGGGGAGCTGTTTTTT; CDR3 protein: CASSEVLAYTGELFF